The sequence of this TCR beta chain was determined in a study of blood T cell repertoires in COVID-19 (dated by TCRdb to the early 2020s). Study-level background: Samples covering the acute and convalescent phases of COVID-19 were provided by collaborators in the United States, Italy and Spain. Samples came from the ongoing ImmuneRACE study (first 160 participants) plus 1,254 subjects from 6 global collaborators. The prospective study material was composed of cDNA or gDNA derived from T cells, B-cell-depleted T cells, or PBMCs. Deeply sampled blood TCRbeta repertoires from subjects exposed to, actively infected with, or recovered from COVID-19 were included in the dataset. The repertoires were released in a freely available public database intended as a resource for research on the immune response to SARS-CoV-2. Sample metadata almost always included a de-identified subject ID, COVID-19 status, age in years and sex. Where HLA class I and class II types were available, the types were taken from metadata supplied by the sample provider, not from assay-based typing. Broader findings and caveats from the paper: Clinical and demographic metadata were provided uncurated, with the amount varying by source and participant.

In regard to this clone: Its antigen remains undetermined. No clone much larger than this one lies a single base away; base qualities are absent.

Including cysteine and phenylalanine, the CDR3 has 15 amino acids. The read is trimmed to its CDR3 DNA, 45 bases read in frame from base 1. V is clipped by 3 bases and J by 2 bases, and the sequence between their germline boundaries is 11 bases long. In the germline V gene, CDR1 corresponds to ENHRY and CDR2 to SYGVKD. Participants in the prospective study were aged roughly 18 to 90 years, lived in 24 United States geographic areas, and enrolled through a virtual design. In the prospective study, cohorts were assigned on the basis of participant-reported clinical history obtained from a screening survey and a study questionnaire. Exposed participants had been in contact with someone with a PCR-confirmed or clinician-diagnosed COVID-19 case within 2 weeks of study entry. Mobile phlebotomists in the prospective study collected whole blood, serum and a nasopharyngeal or oropharyngeal swab from every participant. Participants in the prospective study had the option to provide additional blood draws and questionnaires over a roughly two-month period. Before DNA extraction, prospective study blood samples were shipped either frozen or at room temperature.

TCRbeta CDR3 regions were amplified from genomic DNA by means of the immunoSEQ Assay, a bias-controlled multiplex PCR. The paper's data handling went like this. Within the assay, amplification of reference gene primers was used to estimate how many nucleated cells each sample contained. To quantify the absolute abundance of each unique TCRbeta CDR3 rearrangement, sequence reads were collapsed and filtered. Productive Simpson clonality was computed per sample as the square root of Simpson's diversity index over productive rearrangements. The source is immuneACCESS, and TCRdb retained only in-frame sequences with V and J called. Part of the clones is not carried over; for the studies checked, unresolved V genes explain less than half of this, and the remainder is unexplained. V, J and clone size are those of that table, while D and trimming were read from the DNA. Across this sample there are 200,000 to 250,000 clones, with about 90% seen only once. The ten biggest clones cover about 3.5% of the sample.

Recombination linked TRBV10-3 to TRBJ1-5, with a weak D call of TRBD1 (6 bases match). The source of this sequence is a woman aged 25 to 45 who had been exposed to COVID-19. The sample taken for sequencing was PBMCs or T cells enriched from blood (not recorded which). The CDR3 protein is CAISDGTSGNQPQHF. The bases read TGTGCCATCAGTGACGGGACATCTGGCAATCAGCCCCAGCATTTT.